The next 18 T cell receptor beta chains were all read from a single sample in a study of blood T cell repertoires in COVID-19. Sequencing used immunoSEQ multiplex PCR; TCRdb keeps in-frame clones, though not all of them. The sample has 35,000 to 50,000 clones; over 75% are singletons. The specimen was peripheral blood. The receptors originated from a woman aged 60-70 years with acute or convalescent COVID-19.

The gene calls are TRBV6-5 and TRBJ1-2; a weak D match, TRBD1 (5 bases). V was cut by 2 bases and J by 4 bases, with 11 bases left in between. The CDR3 totals 14 residues. Germline V gene lookup returns CDR1 MNHEY and CDR2 SVGAGI. The CDR3 protein is CASSYGGGIYGYTF. Here the CDR3 DNA reads TGTGCCAGCAGTTACGGGGGGGGAATCTATGGCTACACCTTC.

The chain couples TRBV7-9 to TRBJ1-2; TRBD1 agrees at 9 bases. V was clipped by 5 bases and J by 5 bases; unmatched bases: 6. Per the germline V gene, CDR1 is SEHNR and CDR2 is FQNEAQ (reference sequence). The CDR3 consists of 14 residues. The CDR3 DNA is TGTGCCAGCAGCACCAAACAGGGGGCGTATGGCTACACCTTC. Translated: CASSTKQGAYGYTF.

J is TRBJ1-2 and V is TRBV7-6, with 7 bases aligning to TRBD1. Looked up from germline, CDR1 is SGHVS and CDR2 is FNYEAQ. J was trimmed by 8 bases and V by 1 base; bases with no gene match: 10. The CDR3 extends over 15 amino acids. CDR3 loop: CASSLGRNRGIGYTF. CDR3 sequence (DNA): TGTGCCAGCAGCTTAGGAAGAAACAGGGGTATAGGCTACACCTTC.

The chain recombines TRBV6-2 or TRBV6-3 with TRBJ2-5; 12 nucleotides line up with TRBD2. Germline V CDR1 and CDR2: MNHEY, SVGEGT. CDR3 length: 17 residues. The V gene end was trimmed by 0 bases and the J gene end by 2 bases; junction bases not matched to a gene: 4. CDR3 coding DNA: TGTGCCAGCAGTTACTCGGTCACTAGCGGGGGGCAAGAGACCCAGTACTTC. Its translation: CASSYSVTSGGQETQYF.

The chain recombines TRBV6-6 with TRBJ2-3; 11 positions agree with TRBD2. This CDR3 is built from 15 residues. Losses at the gene ends were 5 bases for V and 1 base for J; bases not matched to a gene: 2. CDR1 and CDR2 from the germline V gene are MNHNY and SVGAGI (reference sequence). CDR3 sequence reads: CASSMTSGGTDTQYF. The CDR3, as DNA: TGTGCCAGCAGTATGACTAGCGGGGGCACAGATACGCAGTATTTT.

This clone came up once. The chain links TRBV18 to TRBJ2-7, with D possibly TRBD1 on 6 matching bases. V was pared by 2 bases and J by 2 bases, with 10 bases between. The CDR3 is 14 residues long. Germline assignment: CDR1 KGHSH and CDR2 LQKENI. The CDR3 here is CASSPSGATYEQYF. As DNA, the CDR3 is TGTGCCAGCTCACCATCAGGGGCCACCTACGAGCAGTACTTC.

This chain joins TRBV6-2 or TRBV6-3 and TRBJ2-7, with D possibly being TRBD2 (5 bases). V lost 5 bases, J lost 2 bases, and 19 bases lay in between. The CDR3 has 16 amino acids. The germline V gene has CDR1 MNHEY and CDR2 SVGEGT. DNA of the CDR3: TGTGCCAGCAGTCCCGGGCTTCCCTTGAGGGCCTACGAGCAGTACTTC. This gives the protein CASSPGLPLRAYEQYF.

The V gene is TRBV9, the J gene TRBJ1-2; possibly TRBD1 for D (5 bases). CDR1 is SGDLS, CDR2 YYNGEE, per germline. V lost 3 bases and J lost 7, with 16 bases in between. CDR3 length: 14 residues. The CDR3 loop is CASSETSGLGGYTF. In nucleotides, the CDR3 is TGTGCCAGCAGCGAGACCTCAGGGTTGGGTGGCTACACCTTC.

This clone has more than one count but fewer than ten. V usage is TRBV7-2 and J usage is TRBJ2-6, with D possibly matching TRBD1 (6 bases). Trimming took off 7 bases at V and 4 bases at J, with 11 bases between the two ends. The CDR3 is 14 amino acids. From germline, CDR1 is SGHTA and CDR2 FQGNSA. The CDR3 sequence: CASIRGGGANVLTF. The CDR3 bases are TGTGCCAGCATTCGAGGGGGAGGGGCCAACGTCCTGACTTTC. The complete variable domain, with remaining parts taken from reference TRBV7-2 and TRBJ2-6, reads GAGVSQSPSNKVTEKGKDVELRCDPISGHTALYWYRQSLGQGLEFLIYFQGNSAPDKSGLPSDRFSAERTGGSVSTLTIQRTQQEDSAVYLCASIRGGGANVLTFGAGSRLTVL.

J is TRBJ2-7 and V is TRBV28; 7 bases are a match to TRBD1. The CDR3 extends over 16 amino acids. V trimming: 7 bases; J trimming: 3 bases; junction bases outside the gene matches: 15. Per germline, CDR1 MDHEN and CDR2 SYDVKM. In DNA, the CDR3 is TGTGCCAGCATCCGACGAGCCGGGACAGACCTCTACGAGCAGTACTTC. Translating it yields CASIRRAGTDLYEQYF.

The rearrangement uses TRBV12-3 or TRBV12-4 and TRBJ1-3; unclear D gene. V was pared by 11 bases and J by 2 bases, with 7 bases between. This CDR3 comprises 11 residues. CDR3 residues: CASGAGNTIYF. The CDR3 DNA reads TGTGCCTCCGGGGCTGGAAACACCATATATTTT.

This chain links TRBV18 with TRBJ2-7; 10 bases agree with TRBD1. The CDR3 sequence is 16 residues long. Germline CDR1 and CDR2: KGHSH and LQKENI. V gave up 6 bases and J gave up 2 bases; unmatched junction bases: 10. The CDR3 loop is CASSPSLGQGTYEQYF. CDR3 nucleotides: TGTGCCAGCTCGCCCTCACTGGGACAGGGGACCTACGAGCAGTACTTC. The whole variable domain, filled in from reference TRBV18 and TRBJ2-7, reads NAGVMQNPRHLVRRRGQEARLRCSPMKGHSHVYWYRQLPEEGLKFMVYLQKENIIDESGMPKERFSAEFPKEGPSILRIQQVVRGDSAAYFCASSPSLGQGTYEQYFGPGTRLTVT.

This clone was detected a few times. The chain couples TRBV3-1 (or the pseudogene TRBV3-2) to TRBJ1-5, with D possibly TRBD1 on 6 matching bases. Germline-derived CDR1 and CDR2 are LGHDT and YNNKEL (reference sequence). The CDR3 runs to 15 residues. Between the trimmed V and J ends, which lost 1 base and 9 bases, there was a span of 16 bases. The CDR3 here is CASSQVFQGQWPQHF. The CDR3 nucleotides read TGTGCCAGCAGCCAAGTGTTCCAGGGACAATGGCCCCAGCATTTT.

The chain joins TRBV15 to TRBJ1-3; 8 nucleotides agree with TRBD1. The ends lost 8 bases at V and 3 bases at J; junction bases unmatched: 3. The CDR3 is 13 amino acids. Germline V CDR1 and CDR2: LNHNV, YYDKDF (reference sequence). CDR3 coding DNA: TGTGCCACCCACACAGGGGGTGGAAACACCATATATTTT. Translating gives CATHTGGGNTIYF.

V gene TRBV5-1 combines with J gene TRBJ1-1, with D perhaps matching TRBD1 (5 bases). V shed 4 bases and J shed 2 bases, with 15 bases lying between them. CDR1 is SGHRS, CDR2 YFSETQ, per germline. The CDR3 spans 15 residues. This chain's CDR3 is CASSRQGGDNTEAFF. For the CDR3, the DNA is TGCGCCAGCAGCCGGCAGGGAGGAGATAACACTGAAGCTTTCTTT.

This sequence joins TRBV7-2 and TRBJ2-2; 8 positions match TRBD2. The CDR3 consists of 17 residues. CDR1 is SGHTA, CDR2 FQGNSA, per germline. J gave up 1 base and V 5 bases, and 9 bases lay outside the gene matches. CDR3 nucleotides: TGTGCCAGCAGCCGTTTAGCGGGAAACGTGAACACCGGGGAGCTGTTTTTT. It specifies CASSRLAGNVNTGELFF.

The rearrangement joins TRBV12-3 or TRBV12-4 to TRBJ2-7; tentative D call: TRBD2 (5 bases). CDR3 length equals 12 residues. V dropped 2 bases and J dropped 3 bases, with 5 bases sitting between them. For the CDR3, the DNA is TGTGCCAGCAGTTTACGGGGCTACGAGCAGTACTTC. Encoded protein: CASSLRGYEQYF.

This clone was seen only a few times. The chain links TRBV7-2 to TRBJ2-1; TRBD2 agrees at 9 bases. V shed 2 bases and J 6 bases; nucleotides not matched to a gene: 5. Germline CDR1 and CDR2: SGHTA and FQGNSA. CDR3 length: 15 amino acids. CDR3 sequence (DNA): TGTGCCAGCAGCTTAAACCCTAGCGGGGTCAATGAGCAGTTCTTC. It specifies CASSLNPSGVNEQFF.